These 29 T cell receptor beta chains were sequenced from one sample in a study of tumour-infiltrating T cells in Burkitt lymphoma. Profiling relied on immunoSEQ multiplex PCR, and the TCRdb table lists in-frame clones only, not all of them. Among some 2,100 clones listed, roughly 14% were seen once. The source material was tumor tissue. The receptors come from a human donor with Burkitt lymphoma.

This clone has more than one count but fewer than ten. The J gene is TRBJ2-1, the V gene TRBV14; TRBD1 agrees at 8 bases. With 5 bases clipped from V and 7 bases from J, the junction kept 4 bases outside the gene matches. The CDR3 contains 13 residues. CDR1 and CDR2 (germline): SGHDN, FVKESK. CDR3 sequence reads: CASSWTGSNEQFF. CDR3 DNA: TGTGCCAGCAGCTGGACAGGGTCGAATGAGCAGTTCTTC.

This clone came up a few times. The chain carries TRBV29-1 and TRBJ2-3; 9 nucleotides agree with TRBD2. V was pared by 4 bases and J by 3 bases, with 8 bases of the junction left unmatched. Germline-derived CDR1 and CDR2 are SQVTM and ANQGSEA. The CDR3 consists of 15 residues. The CDR3 DNA follows: TGCAGCGTTGGAGGCGGGGGGGCAGGGACAGATACGCAGTATTTT. Protein: CSVGGGGAGTDTQYF.

The CDR3 bases are TGCGCCAGCAGCTTGTATAGCGGGGGAGTCACCTACGAGCAGTACTTC. Its translation: CASSLYSGGVTYEQYF. J is TRBJ2-7 and V is TRBV5-1; 9 bases agree with TRBD2. The CDR3 has 16 amino acids. Germline CDR1 is SGHRS and CDR2 is YFSETQ. The ends lost 1 base at V and 2 bases at J; junction bases unmatched: 7. The variable domain in full, with the rest retrieved from reference TRBV5-1 and TRBJ2-7, is KAGVTQTPRYLIKTRGQQVTLSCSPISGHRSVSWYQQTPGQGLQFLFEYFSETQRNKGNFPGRFSGRQFSNSRSEMNVSTLELGDSALYLCASSLYSGGVTYEQYFGPGTRLTVT.

This clone has only a few counts. CDR3 loop: CASHGGGMTDTQYF. CDR3 in DNA: TGTGCCAGCCACGGCGGGGGGATGACAGATACGCAGTATTTT. This sequence joins TRBV7-8 and TRBJ2-3, with TRBD2 matching 8 bases. The CDR3 covers 14 residues. V was clipped by 8 bases and J by 3 bases; unmatched bases: 7. In germline, CDR1 is SGHVS, CDR2 FQNEAQ.

This clone was observed a few times. The CDR3 protein is CANSPTGTGNTEAFF. For the CDR3, the DNA is TGTGCCAACAGCCCTACCGGGACAGGGAACACTGAAGCTTTCTTT. J is TRBJ1-1 and V is TRBV6-5; 8 positions agree with TRBD1. Trimming at V came to 10 bases and at J to 1 base, leaving 11 bases not matched to a gene. This CDR3 contains 15 residues. Germline V gene data show CDR1 as MNHEY and CDR2 as SVGAGI.

The rearrangement uses TRBV2 and TRBJ2-7; 10 positions match TRBD1. The CDR3 is made up of 13 amino acids. Germline assignment: CDR1 SNHLY and CDR2 FYNNEI. The V gene end was trimmed by 8 bases and the J gene end by 6 bases; junction bases not matched to a gene: 7. The CDR3: CASSKTGGGEQYF. The CDR3 DNA reads TGTGCCAGCTCGAAGACAGGGGGCGGCGAGCAGTACTTC.

The chain combines TRBV7-2 with TRBJ2-3; a weak D match, TRBD1 (6 bases). Trimming left V 3 bases short and J 5 bases short, with 15 bases between. Per germline, CDR1 SGHTA and CDR2 FQGNSA. The CDR3 runs 15 residues. The chain's CDR3 is CASSFSGGRLDTQYF. CDR3 bases: TGTGCCAGCAGCTTTAGTGGGGGCCGATTAGATACGCAGTATTTT.

This clone appeared a few times. The chain joins TRBV7-2 to TRBJ2-7, with a weak D call TRBD2 (5 bases). Germline assignment: CDR1 SGHTA and CDR2 FQGNSA. V was cut by 10 bases and J by 3 bases, with 16 bases left in between. This CDR3 has 13 residues. DNA for the CDR3: TGTGCCACCCTACCAACCCGGGGCTACGAGCAGTACTTC. Translation gives CATLPTRGYEQYF.

This clone was detected a few times. This chain connects TRBV6-1 to TRBJ2-1; 7 bases map to TRBD1. CDR1 is MNHNS, CDR2 SASEGT, per germline. V trimming: 6 bases; J trimming: 4 bases; junction bases outside the gene matches: 6. CDR3 length: 14 residues. CDR3 in DNA: TGTGCCAGCAGAACACGGGGACAGTACAATGAGCAGTTCTTC. It is translated as CASRTRGQYNEQFF.

This clone was seen more than once but under ten times. The genes are TRBV19 and TRBJ1-4, with a weak D call TRBD1 (6 bases). The V and J ends lost 5 bases and 2 bases respectively, with 12 bases between them. The CDR3 is 15 amino acids. Germline CDR1 is LNHDA and CDR2 is SQIVND (reference sequence). CDR3 in amino acids: CASSGQWGTNEKLFF. The CDR3 region has the DNA TGTGCCAGTAGTGGACAGTGGGGTACTAATGAAAAACTGTTTTTT.

This clone was seen a few times. The chain combines TRBV25-1 with TRBJ2-1, with TRBD1 matching 11 bases. This CDR3 has 15 residues. J gave up 8 bases and V 0 bases, and 3 bases lay outside the gene matches. Germline V CDR1 and CDR2: MGHDK, SYGVNS. The CDR3 nucleotides are TGTGCCAGCAGTGAATATGGGACAGGGGGTGATGAGCAGTTCTTC. Protein product: CASSEYGTGGDEQFF.

This clone was counted only a few times. The chain employs TRBV4-3 and TRBJ1-5; 7 bases match TRBD1. CDR1 LGHNA and CDR2 YSLEER come from the germline V gene. CDR3 length: 15 amino acids. Losses at the gene ends were 4 bases for V and 9 bases for J; bases not matched to a gene: 12. The DNA of the CDR3 is TGCGCCAGCAGCCTGGGGGTACAGGGGAAGGGGCCCCAGCATTTT. Encoded protein: CASSLGVQGKGPQHF.

J is TRBJ1-6 and V is TRBV19; a possible D gene is TRBD1 (5 bases). The V gene's germline CDR1 is LNHDA and CDR2 SQIVND (reference sequence). Trimming took off 6 bases at V and 0 bases at J, with 9 bases between the two ends. This CDR3 contains 15 residues. The CDR3 loop is CASRDSVSYNSPLHF. DNA of the CDR3: TGTGCCAGTAGAGACAGCGTCTCCTATAATTCACCCCTCCACTTT.

The chain has TRBV10-1 and TRBJ1-2, with TRBD1 matching over 8 bases. The length of the CDR3 is 17 residues. The V gene end was trimmed by 6 bases and the J gene end by 5 bases; junction bases not matched to a gene: 17. CDR1 is WNHNN, CDR2 SYGVQD, per germline (reference sequence). The CDR3, as DNA: TGCGCCAGCAGGCGGTCGATGGACAGGGTCTTTAGGTATGGCTACACCTTC. Encoded protein: CASRRSMDRVFRYGYTF.

The rearrangement joins TRBV9 to TRBJ1-4; a weak D match, TRBD1 (6 bases). V was clipped by 3 bases and J by 5 bases, with 11 bases between them. The germline V gene has CDR1 SGDLS and CDR2 YYNGEE. The CDR3 spans 14 residues. CDR3 residues: CASSASGGNEKLFF. CDR3 nucleotide sequence: TGTGCCAGCAGCGCCTCGGGGGGCAATGAAAAACTGTTTTTT. Based on the CDR3 plus reference TRBV9 and TRBJ1-4, the full variable domain is DSGVTQTPKHLITATGQRVTLRCSPRSGDLSVYWYQQSLDQGLQFLIQYYNGEERAKGNILERFSAQQFPDLHSELNLSSLELGDSALYFCASSASGGNEKLFFGSGTQLSVL.

The V call is TRBV9, the J call TRBJ2-7; D gene ambiguous. CDR3 size: 13 residues. Trimming removed 0 bases at V and 3 bases at J, with 7 bases between. CDR1 SGDLS and CDR2 YYNGEE come from the germline V gene. The CDR3 is CASSVGSNYEQYF. CDR3 DNA sequence: TGTGCCAGCAGCGTAGGGAGCAACTACGAGCAGTACTTC.

This clone turned up a few times. The chain joins TRBV7-2 to TRBJ1-2; the match to TRBD1 covers 8 bases. The germline CDR1 and CDR2 sequences are SGHTA and FQGNSA. With 0 bases clipped from V and 4 bases from J, the junction kept 7 bases outside the gene matches. There are 16 residues in the CDR3. CDR3 nucleotides: TGTGCCAGCAGCTTAGCGGACAGGGTACCCCGCTATGGCTACACCTTC. It translates to CASSLADRVPRYGYTF.

This clone was seen more than once but under ten times. This sequence joins TRBV6-5 and TRBJ1-2; D unresolved. V lost 0 bases and J 0 bases, leaving 11 bases between the germline ends. Germline lookup yields CDR1 MNHEY and CDR2 SVGAGI. The CDR3 has 16 residues. CDR3 residues: CASSYSISQANYGYTF. DNA for the CDR3: TGTGCCAGCAGTTACTCGATCAGCCAAGCTAACTATGGCTACACCTTC.

The chain recombines TRBV19 with TRBJ1-4; 9 bases match TRBD1. V shed 2 bases, J shed 1 base, and the junction held 14 bases outside the gene matches. CDR3 length equals 20 residues. CDR1 and CDR2 from the germline V gene are LNHDA and SQIVND (reference sequence). CDR3 DNA: TGTGCCAGTAGTATATACGGACAGGGGAGATTTCCGCAAACTAATGAAAAACTGTTTTTT. Translation: CASSIYGQGRFPQTNEKLFF.

Only a few counts were recorded for this clone. This rearrangement joins TRBV19 to TRBJ1-1; maybe TRBD1 (5 bases). This CDR3 contains 16 residues. Germline-derived CDR1 and CDR2 are LNHDA and SQIVND (reference sequence). V was cut by 0 bases and J by 2 bases, with 13 bases left in between. Written as DNA, the CDR3 is TGTGCCAGTAGTATAGATAAGACAGTCTTTAACACTGAAGCTTTCTTT. The encoded protein is CASSIDKTVFNTEAFF.

The genes are TRBV19 and TRBJ1-2; TRBD1 agrees at 9 bases. CDR3 length: 13 amino acids. In germline, CDR1 is LNHDA, CDR2 SQIVND (reference sequence). The trim removed 7 bases at V and 6 bases at J, leaving 6 bases unmatched. This CDR3 reads CASKGQGYDGYTF. The DNA of the CDR3 is TGTGCCAGTAAGGGACAGGGTTATGATGGCTACACCTTC. The whole variable domain, filled in from reference TRBV19 and TRBJ1-2, reads DGGITQSPKYLFRKEGQNVTLSCEQNLNHDAMYWYRQDPGQGLRLIYYSQIVNDFQKGDIAEGYSVSREKKESFPLTVTSAQKNPTAFYLCASKGQGYDGYTFGSGTRLTVV.

The gene calls are TRBV30 and TRBJ1-2, with 7 nucleotides matching TRBD1. J was trimmed by 8 bases and V by 2 bases; bases with no gene match: 8. Germline V CDR1 and CDR2: GTSNPN, SVGIG (reference sequence). The CDR3 contains 13 residues. The CDR3 DNA reads as TGTGCCTGGAGTAGGGGGACAGTTAAGGGCTACACCTTC. The encoded protein is CAWSRGTVKGYTF.

This clone was seen a few times. This chain uses TRBV11-2 with TRBJ1-1; D not certain. This CDR3 is built from 14 residues. Looked up from germline, CDR1 is SGHAT and CDR2 is FQNNGV. V was cut by 1 base and J by 5 bases, with 11 bases left in between. CDR3 region: CASSLGAGNTEAFF. CDR3 DNA: TGTGCCAGCAGCTTAGGGGCCGGGAATACTGAAGCTTTCTTT.

This clone has just a few counts. The genes are TRBV30 and TRBJ1-1; no reliable D call. CDR1 GTSNPN and CDR2 SVGIG come from the germline V gene (reference sequence). The V and J ends lost 5 bases and 0 bases respectively, with 7 bases between them. CDR3 length equals 12 residues. CDR3 bases: TGTGCCTGGGACCGAATGAACACTGAAGCTTTCTTT. Its protein product is CAWDRMNTEAFF.

This clone was seen a few times. The chain has TRBV10-3 and TRBJ2-7, with D tentatively TRBD1 (5 bases). The CDR3 sequence is 16 residues long. CDR1 ENHRY and CDR2 SYGVKD come from the germline V gene. V was clipped by 2 bases and J by 7 bases, with 21 bases between them. The CDR3 coding sequence is TGTGCCATCAGTGAGAGGGGCAGGTCGGGCTACTATGAGCAGTACTTC. Its translation is CAISERGRSGYYEQYF.

This clone was detected a few times. The chain couples TRBV4-1 to TRBJ1-1; no definite D call. The CDR3 sequence is 11 residues long. V was pared by 6 bases and J by 0 bases, with 2 bases between. The V gene's germline CDR1 is MGHRA and CDR2 YSYEKL. The CDR3 DNA reads TGCGCCAGCAGGGTGAACACTGAAGCTTTCTTT. It translates to CASRVNTEAFF.

Points on this clone: Germline and junction disagree at one end, which may indicate a read error. The sample has other DNA sequences that encode this CDR3 too. The J gene is TRBJ1-5, the V gene TRBV15; D not certain. Germline CDR1 is LNHNV and CDR2 is YYDKDF (reference sequence). CDR3 length equals 16 residues. The CDR3 sequence: CATSRAEGEGNQPQHF. The CDR3 DNA reads TGTGCCACCAGCAGAGCAGAGGGCGAGGGCAATCAGCCCCAACATTTT. The full variable domain, in which reference TRBV15 and TRBJ1-5 provide the parts outside the CDR3, is DAMVIQNPRYQVTQFGKPVTLSCSQTLNHNVMYWYQQKSSQAPKLLFHYYDKDFNNEADTPDNFQSRRPNTSFCFLDIRSPGLGDTAMYLCATSRAEGEGNQPQHFGDGTRLSIL.

The chain links TRBV6-5 to TRBJ1-1, with TRBD1 as a possible D gene (6 bases). Trimming left V 5 bases short and J 1 base short, with 11 bases between. Germline CDR1 MNHEY, CDR2 SVGAGI. CDR3 size: 14 residues. The CDR3 is CASSGGAANTEAFF. As DNA, the CDR3 is TGTGCCAGCAGTGGGGGGGCCGCGAACACTGAAGCTTTCTTT.

The V and J genes are TRBV6-1 and TRBJ1-1; no clear D. V was clipped by 4 bases and J by 4 bases, with 10 bases between them. CDR1 and CDR2 from the germline V gene are MNHNS and SASEGT. There are 13 residues in the CDR3. The CDR3 loop reads CASSVAVGTEAFF. CDR3 DNA sequence: TGTGCCAGCAGTGTAGCCGTGGGCACTGAAGCTTTCTTT.